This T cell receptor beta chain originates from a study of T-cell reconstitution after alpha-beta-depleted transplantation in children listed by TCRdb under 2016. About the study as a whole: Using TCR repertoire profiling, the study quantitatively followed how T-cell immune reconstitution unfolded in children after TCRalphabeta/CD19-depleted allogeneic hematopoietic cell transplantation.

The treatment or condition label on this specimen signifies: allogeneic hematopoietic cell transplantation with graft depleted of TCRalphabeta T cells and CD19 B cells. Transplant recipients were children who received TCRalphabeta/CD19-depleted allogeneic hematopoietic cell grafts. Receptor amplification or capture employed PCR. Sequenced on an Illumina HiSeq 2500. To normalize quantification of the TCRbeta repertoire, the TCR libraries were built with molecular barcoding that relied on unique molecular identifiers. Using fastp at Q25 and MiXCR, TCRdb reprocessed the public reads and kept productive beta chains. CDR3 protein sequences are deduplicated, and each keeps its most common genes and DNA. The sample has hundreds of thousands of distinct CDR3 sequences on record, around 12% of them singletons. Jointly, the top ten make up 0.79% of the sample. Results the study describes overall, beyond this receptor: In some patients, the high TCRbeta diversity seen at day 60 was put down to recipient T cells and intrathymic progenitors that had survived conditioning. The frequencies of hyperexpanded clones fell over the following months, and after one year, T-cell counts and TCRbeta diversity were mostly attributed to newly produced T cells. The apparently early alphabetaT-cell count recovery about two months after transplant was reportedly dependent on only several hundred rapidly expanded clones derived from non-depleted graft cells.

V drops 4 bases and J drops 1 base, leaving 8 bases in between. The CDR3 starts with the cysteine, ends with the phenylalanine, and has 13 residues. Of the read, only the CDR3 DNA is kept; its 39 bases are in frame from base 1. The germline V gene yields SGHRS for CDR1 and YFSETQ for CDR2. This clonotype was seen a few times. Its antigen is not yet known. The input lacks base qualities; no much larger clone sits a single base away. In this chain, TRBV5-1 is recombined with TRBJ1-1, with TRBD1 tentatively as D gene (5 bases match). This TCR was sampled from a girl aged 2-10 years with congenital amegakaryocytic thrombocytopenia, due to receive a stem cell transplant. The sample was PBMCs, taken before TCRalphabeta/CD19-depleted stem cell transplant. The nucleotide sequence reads TGCGCCAGCAGCCATGGACAGAACACTGAAGCTTTCTTT. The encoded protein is CASSHGQNTEAFF. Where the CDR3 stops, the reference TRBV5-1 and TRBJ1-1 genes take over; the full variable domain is KAGVTQTPRYLIKTRGQQVTLSCSPISGHRSVSWYQQTPGQGLQFLFEYFSETQRNKGNFPGRFSGRQFSNSRSEMNVSTLELGDSALYLCASSHGQNTEAFFGQGTRLTVV.